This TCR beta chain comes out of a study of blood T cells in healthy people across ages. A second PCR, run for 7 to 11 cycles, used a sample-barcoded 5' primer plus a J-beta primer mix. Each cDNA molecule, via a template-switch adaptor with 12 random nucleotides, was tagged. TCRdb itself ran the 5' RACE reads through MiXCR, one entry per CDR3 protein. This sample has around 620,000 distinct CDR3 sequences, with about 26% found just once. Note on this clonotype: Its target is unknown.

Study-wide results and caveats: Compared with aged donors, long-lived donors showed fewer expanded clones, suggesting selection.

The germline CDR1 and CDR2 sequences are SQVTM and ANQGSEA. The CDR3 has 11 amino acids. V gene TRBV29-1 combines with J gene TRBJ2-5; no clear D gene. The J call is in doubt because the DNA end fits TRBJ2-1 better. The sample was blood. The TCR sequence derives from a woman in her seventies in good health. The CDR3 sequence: CSVGSRLEQFF. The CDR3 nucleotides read TGCAGCGTTGGGTCGCGTCTGGAGCAGTTCTTC.